The rows below give T cell receptor beta chains drawn from one sample of a study of Graves' ophthalmopathy and Graves' hyperthyroidism. TCRdb recomputed calls from the multiplex PCR reads with MiXCR, one row per CDR3 protein. The sample lists approximately 540,000 distinct CDR3 sequences, under 40% occurring once. Sequenced material: peripheral blood or thyroid tissue (not recorded which). The receptors stem from an adult man with Graves' hyperthyroidism. Both conserved end residues are part of each CDR3. D genes are given only for firm matches. The size entry is marked missing in some rows and otherwise reads once, few, many or a size class.

TRBJ2-7,TRBD1,few,TRBV29-1,15,CSVDVPGQGTYEQYF,TGCAGCGTTGACGTCCCGGGACAGGGAACCTACGAGCAGTACTTC
TRBJ2-1,TRBD1,few,TRBV5-1,15,CASSLDDAGGNEQFF,TGCGCCAGCAGCTTGGACGATGCAGGGGGCAATGAGCAGTTCTTC
TRBJ2-7,-,many,TRBV5-1,16,CASSLASDRLSYEQYF,TGCGCCAGCAGCTTGGCCTCAGACAGGTTATCCTACGAGCAGTACTTC
TRBJ2-5,-,many,TRBV12-3/TRBV12-4,13,CASSLPGVETQYF,TGTGCCAGCAGCTTACCTGGGGTGGAGACCCAGTACTTC
TRBJ2-3,-,-,TRBV7-8,14,CASSLEQSTDTQYF,TGTGCCAGCAGCTTAGAACAGAGCACAGATACGCAGTATTTT
TRBJ2-7,-,many,TRBV7-9,14,CASSLAISTYEQYF,TGTGCCAGCAGCCTAGCGATATCGACCTACGAGCAGTACTTC
TRBJ1-5,TRBD1,many,TRBV5-1,18,CASIPPGTGADECQPQHF,TGCGCCAGCATCCCCCCCGGGACAGGGGCAGACGAGTGTCAGCCCCAGCATTTT
TRBJ1-1,-,many,TRBV5-1,14,CASSSGGMNTEAFF,TGCGCCAGCAGCTCTGGGGGAATGAACACTGAAGCTTTCTTT
TRBJ2-2,-,-,TRBV29-1,11,CSVEEDGELFF,TGCAGCGTTGAAGAGGACGGGGAGCTGTTTTTT
TRBJ2-1,TRBD2,once,TRBV7-9,16,CASSLAPSGTYNEQFF,TGTGCCAGCAGCTTAGCGCCTAGCGGGACCTACAATGAGCAGTTCTTC
TRBJ2-5,-,once,TRBV9,10,CASIHRDKYF,TGTGCCAGCATCCACCGGGACAAGTACTTC
TRBJ1-2,TRBD1,many,TRBV5-1,16,CASSFAPSTGDYGYTF,TGCGCCAGCAGCTTCGCACCTTCGACAGGGGACTATGGCTACACCTTC
TRBJ2-6,TRBD2,-,TRBV29-1,15,CSVDVAGVGANVLTF,TGCAGCGTTGACGTAGCGGGGGTTGGGGCCAACGTCCTGACTTTC
TRBJ1-5,-,-,TRBV10-3,15,CAISELTGAGQPQHF,TGTGCCATCAGTGAACTAACGGGGGCAGGTCAGCCCCAGCATTTT
TRBJ2-7,-,few,TRBV9,15,CASSQVVDPYSEQYF,TGTGCCAGCAGCCAAGTAGTTGACCCCTACTCTGAGCAGTACTTC
TRBJ2-2,TRBD1,-,TRBV24-1,16,CATSDRGQAGTGELFF,TGTGCCACCAGTGACCGCGGACAGGCGGGCACCGGGGAGCTGTTTTTT
TRBJ2-5,-,many,TRBV20-1,12,CSAMRSQETQYF,TGCAGTGCTATGCGGAGCCAAGAGACCCAGTACTTC
TRBJ1-2,-,-,TRBV11-2,13,CASGVERGDGYTF,TGTGCCAGCGGGGTCGAGCGGGGGGATGGCTACACCTTC
TRBJ2-7,-,-,TRBV5-1,20,CASSHTLTRNLPFSSYEQYF,TGCGCCAGCAGCCATACTTTAACTAGGAACCTTCCGTTCAGCTCCTACGAGCAGTACTTC
TRBJ2-2,-,-,TRBV12-3/TRBV12-4,14,CASSRGYSTGELFF,TGTGCCAGCAGTCGGGGATACTCGACCGGGGAGCTGTTTTTT
TRBJ1-3,-,many,TRBV20-1,16,CSARGPTVPSGNTIYF,TGCAGTGCTAGAGGCCCGACAGTGCCCTCTGGAAACACCATATATTTT
TRBJ2-7,TRBD1,-,TRBV5-6,18,CASSLRDRGLAPLLEQYF,TGTGCCAGCAGCCTCCGGGACAGGGGGCTCGCACCCCTCCTCGAGCAGTACTTC
TRBJ1-5,TRBD1,-,TRBV6-6,16,CASSPRDSYSNQPQHF,TGTGCCAGCAGTCCCCGGGACAGTTATAGCAATCAGCCCCAGCATTTT
TRBJ2-3,TRBD2,-,TRBV2,15,CASNLAGGSTDTQYF,TGTGCCAGCAATCTAGCGGGGGGGAGCACAGATACGCAGTATTTT
TRBJ2-5,-,many,TRBV10-2,14,CASSDSKGLETQYF,TGCGCCAGCAGTGATTCCAAGGGATTAGAGACCCAGTACTTC
TRBJ1-6,-,-,TRBV7-2,13,CASSWDRGSPLHF,TGTGCCAGCAGCTGGGATAGGGGATCACCCCTCCACTTT
TRBJ2-5,TRBD2,many,TRBV6-5,15,CASTLSGGALETQYF,TGTGCCAGCACCCTAAGCGGGGGGGCCCTAGAGACCCAGTACTTC
TRBJ2-7,TRBD1,many,TRBV6-5,14,CASSKDRVNHEQYF,TGTGCCAGCAGTAAGGACAGGGTTAACCACGAGCAGTACTTC
TRBJ1-3,TRBD1,many,TRBV5-1,15,CASSLPGQPSNTIYF,TGCGCCAGCAGCTTACCGGGACAGCCTTCAAACACCATATATTTT
TRBJ2-5,TRBD2,many,TRBV7-7,17,CASSLASGATNQETQYF,TGTGCTAGCAGCTTGGCTAGCGGAGCCACAAACCAAGAGACCCAGTACTTC
TRBJ1-2,TRBD1,many,TRBV20-1,15,CSARDPERGQGIYTF,TGCAGTGCTAGAGATCCGGAAAGGGGACAGGGGATCTACACCTTC
TRBJ2-7,-,few,TRBV7-8,17,CASSLNNGEGSSYEQYF,TGTGCCAGCAGCTTAAATAATGGTGAGGGAAGCTCCTACGAGCAGTACTTC
TRBJ1-2,-,-,TRBV7-2,18,CASSPPICTGQRYYGYTF,TGTGCCAGCTCACCACCGATCTGTACAGGACAGAGATACTATGGCTACACCTTC
TRBJ1-4,TRBD1,many,TRBV7-8,15,CASSYGQGLVEKLFF,TGTGCCAGCAGCTACGGACAGGGTCTAGTCGAAAAACTGTTTTTT
TRBJ2-2,-,many,TRBV29-1,13,CSVDTGNTGELFF,TGCAGCGTTGACACAGGGAACACCGGGGAGCTGTTTTTT
TRBJ2-2,-,-,TRBV7-9,15,CASSVAGSNTGELFF,TGTGCCAGCAGCGTAGCAGGATCGAACACCGGGGAGCTGTTTTTT